Sequencing of this T cell receptor beta chain was carried out in a study of blood T cell repertoires in COVID-19 (TCRdb year 2020). Context from the whole study: Samples covering the acute and convalescent phases of COVID-19 were provided by collaborators in the United States, Italy and Spain. The prospective study material was composed of cDNA or gDNA derived from T cells, B-cell-depleted T cells, or PBMCs. Deeply sampled blood TCRbeta repertoires from subjects exposed to, actively infected with, or recovered from COVID-19 were included in the dataset. The repertoires were made available in a free public database intended to serve as a resource for research on the immune response to SARS-CoV-2. The samples were drawn from two sources: the first 160 participants of the ongoing ImmuneRACE study, and over 1,000 subjects contributed by 6 global collaborators. Sample metadata almost always included a de-identified subject ID, COVID-19 status, age in years and sex. HLA class I and class II types, where available, came from metadata supplied by the sample provider rather than from assay-based typing. The study at large found these results: The quantity of clinical and demographic metadata differed by source and by participant and was supplied without curation.

With respect to this clone: There is no known antigen for this receptor. Base qualities are not recorded, but no much larger clone differs from it by a single base.

From the cysteine up to the phenylalanine, the CDR3 has a length of 15 residues. Only CDR3 DNA is held: 45 bases, read in frame from base 1. Between the V and J ends, shortened by 3 bases and 2 bases respectively, the junction contains 8 bases. CDR1 and CDR2, looked up from the germline V gene, are KGHSH and LQKENI. The immunoSEQ Assay, a bias-controlled multiplex PCR, was used to amplify TCRbeta CDR3 regions from genomic DNA. On the authors' methods: Nucleated cell counts per sample were estimated from amplification of reference gene primers within the assay. To quantify the absolute abundance of each unique TCRbeta CDR3 rearrangement, sequence reads were collapsed and filtered. For each sample, productive Simpson clonality was calculated by taking the square root of Simpson's diversity index across productive rearrangements. Here the immuneACCESS table is served through TCRdb, limited to in-frame sequences with V and J called. Missing clones are a known gap in these copies; in checked studies unresolved V genes cover under half, and the rest lacks a known reason. Clone size and the V and J calls come from that table; the DNA yielded D and trimming. In all, the sample holds a few hundred thousand clones, and roughly 88% of those were seen once. 6.9% of the sample is held by the ten biggest clonotypes.

Samples from volunteer blood donors who had recovered from COVID-19 were contributed by a second Seattle source. Whole blood was collected in K2EDTA tubes by collaborating institutions according to the institutions' own protocols. For TCRbeta analysis, collaborators shipped samples in one of three forms: frozen whole blood, isolated PBMCs, or DNA extracted from either of those sample types. The sequence was collected from a woman aged 30 to 39 who had recovered from COVID-19. The sample taken for sequencing was peripheral blood. The chain employs TRBV18 and TRBJ2-6; perhaps TRBD1 is the D gene, with 6 bases matching. This receptor carries the CDR3 CASSPQGPGANVLTF. In nucleotide form, the sequence is TGTGCCAGCTCACCTCAGGGGCCTGGGGCCAACGTCCTGACTTTC.